This is a list of T cell receptor beta chains from one sample in a study of T cell repertoires in ileal Crohn's disease. TCRdb's copy holds only in-frame clones and misses some; the assay was immunoSEQ multiplex PCR. Of some 13,000 clones listed, around 80% are singletons. Sequencing was performed on ileal tissue. The source of these receptors is an adult with Crohn's disease. Each CDR3 is given with its conserved first and last residue. D genes are given only for firm matches. Clone size is given for some rows only: seen once, a few or many times, or a class if the clone is expanded.

d_call: NA
v_call: TRBV5-6
clone_size: NA
j_call: TRBJ1-1
cdr3_aa: CASSAEGFNTEAFF
cdr3_nt: TGTGCCAGCAGCGCCGAGGGATTCAACACTGAAGCTTTCTTT

d_call: NA
v_call: TRBV28
clone_size: NA
j_call: TRBJ1-4
cdr3_aa: CASSPWAGESNEKLFF
cdr3_nt: TGTGCCAGCAGTCCCTGGGCGGGAGAAAGCAATGAAAAACTGTTTTTT

d_call: NA
v_call: TRBV2
clone_size: NA
j_call: TRBJ1-4
cdr3_aa: CASSPEEKLFF
cdr3_nt: TGTGCCAGCAGTCCTGAAGAGAAACTGTTTTTT

d_call: TRBD1
v_call: TRBV2
clone_size: once
j_call: TRBJ1-5
cdr3_aa: CASSVGTASNQPQHF
cdr3_nt: TGTGCCAGCAGTGTCGGGACAGCTAGCAATCAGCCCCAGCATTTT

d_call: NA
v_call: TRBV7-2
clone_size: NA
j_call: TRBJ2-3
cdr3_aa: CASSGDGGPNTQYF
cdr3_nt: TGTGCCAGCAGCGGGGACGGGGGGCCAAATACGCAGTATTTT

d_call: TRBD2
v_call: TRBV4-1
clone_size: NA
j_call: TRBJ2-1
cdr3_aa: CASSQDLWGGPYNEQFF
cdr3_nt: TGCGCCAGCAGCCAAGACCTCTGGGGAGGGCCCTACAATGAGCAGTTCTTC

d_call: NA
v_call: TRBV2
clone_size: NA
j_call: TRBJ1-5
cdr3_aa: CASSVEQGGNQPQHF
cdr3_nt: TGTGCCAGCAGTGTGGAACAGGGCGGCAATCAGCCCCAGCATTTT

d_call: NA
v_call: TRBV5-1
clone_size: NA
j_call: TRBJ1-1
cdr3_aa: CASSAVLTGKNTEAFF
cdr3_nt: TGCGCCAGCAGCGCTGTACTTACAGGGAAGAACACTGAAGCTTTCTTT

d_call: TRBD1
v_call: TRBV7-9
clone_size: few
j_call: TRBJ2-7
cdr3_aa: CASSFDGTGTYEQYF
cdr3_nt: TGTGCCAGCAGCTTTGACGGGACAGGTACCTACGAGCAGTACTTC

d_call: NA
v_call: TRBV7-2
clone_size: NA
j_call: TRBJ1-2
cdr3_aa: CASSLAHGDYGYTF
cdr3_nt: TGTGCCAGCAGCTTAGCCCACGGGGACTATGGCTACACCTTC

d_call: TRBD2
v_call: TRBV7-2
clone_size: NA
j_call: TRBJ2-7
cdr3_aa: CASSYAGGRGSYEQYF
cdr3_nt: TGTGCCAGCAGCTATGCGGGGGGCAGGGGTTCCTACGAGCAGTACTTC

d_call: NA
v_call: TRBV30
clone_size: NA
j_call: TRBJ1-1
cdr3_aa: CAWSAAGTMNTEAFF
cdr3_nt: TGTGCCTGGAGCGCCGCCGGGACAATGAACACTGAAGCTTTCTTT

d_call: NA
v_call: TRBV20-1
clone_size: NA
j_call: TRBJ1-2
cdr3_aa: CSARVGGDF
cdr3_nt: TGCAGTGCTAGAGTAGGGGGGGACTTC

d_call: TRBD1
v_call: TRBV7-2
clone_size: NA
j_call: TRBJ2-4
cdr3_aa: CASSLSGGAGKNIQYF
cdr3_nt: TGTGCCAGCAGCTTATCAGGGGGCGCTGGCAAAAACATTCAGTACTTC

d_call: NA
v_call: TRBV27
clone_size: NA
j_call: TRBJ2-7
cdr3_aa: CASSLFRSYEQYF
cdr3_nt: TGTGCCAGCAGTTTATTCAGGTCCTACGAGCAGTACTTC

d_call: TRBD2
v_call: TRBV7-2
clone_size: NA
j_call: TRBJ2-3
cdr3_aa: CASSSGLAGLSDTQYF
cdr3_nt: TGTGCCAGCAGCTCAGGACTAGCGGGGCTATCAGATACGCAGTATTTT

d_call: NA
v_call: TRBV6-5
clone_size: NA
j_call: TRBJ1-1
cdr3_aa: CASSRGYTEAFF
cdr3_nt: TGTGCCAGCAGTCGCGGATACACTGAAGCTTTCTTT

d_call: NA
v_call: TRBV28
clone_size: NA
j_call: TRBJ1-1
cdr3_aa: CASSSLPKRLNTEAFF
cdr3_nt: TGTGCCAGCAGTTCCCTACCCAAGCGATTGAACACTGAAGCTTTCTTT

d_call: NA
v_call: TRBV5-1
clone_size: NA
j_call: TRBJ2-2
cdr3_aa: CASSSEVAGELFF
cdr3_nt: TGCGCCAGCAGCTCCGAGGTGGCCGGGGAGCTGTTTTTT